The table lists the clone carrying this T cell receptor (beta chain) with a few counts. Other DNA sequences of this sample code for an identical CDR3. Sequenced by immunoSEQ multiplex PCR; TCRdb stores in-frame clones only, minus some. The data hold 2,500,000 or so clones, with roughly 92% observed a single time. This sample is part of a study of shared clonotypes between healthy human individuals. In germline, CDR1 is DFQATT, CDR2 SNEGSKA (reference sequence). The V end was cut by 7 bases, the J end by 1 base, with 7 bases between. The CDR3 covers 11 residues. The sequenced material came from naive CD4+ T cells sorted from blood. Subset described: CD45RA+ positively selected. V and J are TRBV20-1 and TRBJ1-1, with no clear D. The clonotype was recovered from a man between 18 and 29 years old in good health. The CDR3 bases are TGCAGTGGACGGCGGAACACTGAAGCTTTCTTT. This gives the protein CSGRRNTEAFF.